The present entry profiles one T cell receptor beta chain with its context. This record comes from a study of blood T cell repertoires in COVID-19. Study-wide background: Samples came from the United States, Italy and Spain, spanning acute and convalescent COVID-19. PBMCs, B-cell-depleted T cells, or T cells provided the cDNA or gDNA that made up the material.

Per the original data handling: Estimates of nucleated cell counts were drawn from the amplification of reference gene primers. Clones were sequenced by immunoSEQ multiplex PCR, and TCRdb holds only the in-frame ones, with some missing. The V and J calls and clone size are taken from that table; D and trimming were inferred from the DNA. The sample has 95,000 to 150,000 clones; around nine tenths are singletons. Sequenced input: peripheral blood. The clonotype comes from a woman aged 45-59 years with acute or convalescent COVID-19.

CDR3 sequence reads: CASVGAPTGTGKTEAFF. For the CDR3, the DNA is TGTGCCAGCGTGGGGGCTCCAACCGGGACAGGGAAGACTGAAGCTTTCTTT. V usage is TRBV27 and J usage is TRBJ1-1; 9 bases match TRBD1. V lost 8 bases, J lost 5 bases, and 18 bases stayed unmatched. Per germline, CDR1 MNHEY and CDR2 SMNVEV (reference sequence). The CDR3 contains 17 residues.